Detailed here is one T cell receptor beta chain. The CDR3 length is 14 residues. Authors' processing steps: Scientists estimated how many nucleated cells there were by amplifying reference gene primers. The protocol was immunoSEQ multiplex PCR, while the TCRdb copy is restricted to in-frame clones and leaves out a portion. From that table come the V and J calls and clone size; the DNA was used to work out D and trimming. The data hold 110,000 or so clones, with around 85% observed a single time. The source of the sample is a study of blood T cell repertoires in COVID-19. Overall study: Sample material is recorded as cDNA or gDNA derived from T cells, B-cell-depleted T cells, or PBMCs.

This clonotype was sampled from a man aged 50 to 59 with acute or convalescent COVID-19. Sequenced: peripheral blood. The J gene is TRBJ1-2, the V gene TRBV12-2. TRBV12-2 counts as a pseudogene. The CDR3 loop is CASRLVEVNYGYTF. Written as DNA, the CDR3 is TGTGCAAGTCGCTTAGTAGAGGTTAACTATGGCTACACCTTC.